What follows are 30 T cell receptor beta chains derived from one specimen sequenced in a study of blood T cell repertoires in COVID-19. TCRdb's copy holds only in-frame clones and misses some; the assay was immunoSEQ multiplex PCR. The data hold 450,000 or so clones, with about nine tenths observed a single time. Sequencing was done on a sample of PBMCs or T cells enriched from blood (not recorded which). Receptors were obtained from a man aged 18 to 29 who had recovered from COVID-19.

This clone is a singleton in its sample. The chain uses TRBV29-1 and TRBJ1-1, with 9 bases lining up with TRBD1. Germline CDR1 reads SQVTM; CDR2 reads ANQGSEA. The length of the CDR3 is 13 residues. V gave up 7 bases and J gave up 5 bases; unmatched junction bases: 8. The CDR3: CSGMTGGATEAFF. As DNA, the CDR3 is TGCAGCGGAATGACAGGGGGTGCGACTGAAGCTTTCTTT.

The chain combines TRBV25-1 with TRBJ1-3; D might be TRBD1 (5 bases). Trimming shortened V by 4 bases and J by 0 bases, and 13 bases separated the two germline ends. CDR1 is MGHDK and CDR2 is SYGVNS in the germline V gene. This CDR3 comprises 16 residues. The CDR3 spells CASSGGGIDSGNTIYF. CDR3 sequence (DNA): TGTGCCAGCAGTGGGGGGGGGATCGACTCTGGAAACACCATATATTTT.

V gene TRBV28 combines with J gene TRBJ2-2; D unclear. Trimming stripped 2 bases from V and 7 bases from J, with 8 bases between. This CDR3 comprises 13 residues. CDR1 and CDR2 (germline): MDHEN, SYDVKM. CDR3 residues: CASSLTFVGELFF. CDR3 bases: TGTGCCAGCAGTTTAACTTTCGTCGGGGAGCTGTTTTTT.

The chain is built from TRBV9 and TRBJ2-7; D possibly corresponds to TRBD2 (5 bases). Germline values: CDR1 SGDLS, CDR2 YYNGEE. The V and J ends lost 4 bases and 3 bases respectively, with 11 bases between them. The CDR3 contains 13 residues. CDR3 sequence: CASSRENFYEQYF. CDR3 sequence (DNA): TGTGCCAGCAGCAGGGAGAACTTCTACGAGCAGTACTTC.

The CDR3 sequence is CASSKGGGDNEQFF. The CDR3 DNA reads as TGTGCCAGCAGTAAAGGGGGAGGGGACAATGAGCAGTTCTTC. V gene TRBV7-3 combines with J gene TRBJ2-1; TRBD2 is a possible D gene (7 bases). V lost 6 bases to trimming and J lost 5 bases, with 14 bases between them. The CDR3 has 14 residues. Germline assignment: CDR1 SGHTA and CDR2 FQGTGA.

The V call is TRBV7-2, the J call TRBJ1-1, with a possible D match to TRBD1 (5 bases). V was clipped by 3 bases and J by 5 bases, with 13 bases between them. The CDR3 sequence is 14 residues long. CDR1 SGHTA and CDR2 FQGNSA come from the germline V gene. This CDR3 reads CASSLKLKGTEAFF. The CDR3 DNA reads TGTGCCAGCAGCTTGAAGTTGAAGGGGACTGAAGCTTTCTTT.

This clone was recorded a few times. This rearrangement joins TRBV2 to TRBJ2-1, with unresolved D. This CDR3 has 11 residues. The germline CDR1 and CDR2 sequences are SNHLY and FYNNEI. V was pared by 8 bases and J by 10 bases, with 12 bases between. The DNA of the CDR3 is TGTGCCAGCTCTAGAGTCCGGGAGCAGTTCTTC. Its protein product is CASSRVREQFF.

The V gene is TRBV9, the J gene TRBJ2-1; maybe TRBD2 (6 bases). The germline gives CDR1 SGDLS, CDR2 YYNGEE. This CDR3 is 15 amino acids long. V dropped 4 bases and J dropped 2 bases, with 13 bases sitting between them. The CDR3 reads CASSYRLGPYNEQFF. CDR3 in DNA: TGTGCCAGCAGCTATAGACTAGGACCCTACAATGAGCAGTTCTTC.

The table lists this clone with a few counts. The V gene is TRBV9, the J gene TRBJ1-5, with D perhaps matching TRBD1 (6 bases). Deletions cut 3 bases from V and 8 bases from J, with 12 bases between. Germline lookup yields CDR1 SGDLS and CDR2 YYNGEE. The CDR3 sequence is 13 residues long. The CDR3: CASSAGELEPQHF. The CDR3 region has the DNA TGTGCCAGCAGCGCAGGGGAGCTTGAGCCCCAGCATTTT.

This chain connects TRBV28 to TRBJ1-6; D is perhaps TRBD1 (5 bases). The CDR3 extends over 15 amino acids. Germline-derived CDR1 and CDR2 are MDHEN and SYDVKM. V was clipped by 5 bases and J by 7 bases, with 15 bases between them. CDR3 loop: CASSPRGGINSPLHF. The CDR3 bases are TGTGCCAGCAGTCCCCGGGGGGGTATCAATTCACCCCTCCACTTT.

The chain uses TRBV19 and TRBJ1-5, with TRBD1 matching over 8 bases. The J segment lost 5 bases and the V segment lost 5 bases, leaving 5 bases of the junction unmatched. The length of the CDR3 is 14 residues. The V gene's germline CDR1 is LNHDA and CDR2 SQIVND (reference sequence). The CDR3 sequence: CASSPWTGHQPQHF. Here the CDR3 DNA reads TGTGCCAGTAGTCCCTGGACAGGGCATCAGCCCCAGCATTTT.

The chain is built from TRBV6-4 and TRBJ1-5; 7 bases fit TRBD1. The V gene's germline CDR1 is MRHNA and CDR2 SNTAGT. The CDR3 sequence is 16 residues long. With 6 bases clipped from V and 2 bases from J, the junction kept 10 bases outside the gene matches. CDR3 region: CASSLDRVGGNQPQHF. CDR3 coding DNA: TGTGCCAGCAGCCTCGACAGGGTTGGTGGCAATCAGCCCCAGCATTTT.

The V gene is TRBV30, the J gene TRBJ2-1; a possible D gene is TRBD1 (5 bases). Germline values: CDR1 GTSNPN, CDR2 SVGIG (reference sequence). The V end was cut by 4 bases, the J end by 9 bases, with 7 bases between. The CDR3 totals 10 residues. CDR3 residues: CAWKRGEQFF. As DNA, the CDR3 is TGTGCCTGGAAAAGGGGTGAGCAGTTCTTC.

V usage is TRBV29-1 and J usage is TRBJ2-1; TRBD2 aligns across 12 bases. Germline CDR1 reads SQVTM; CDR2 reads ANQGSEA. The CDR3 contains 15 residues. V shed 3 bases, J shed 4 bases, and the junction held 4 bases outside the gene matches. CDR3: CSVDIGLAGYNEQFF. As DNA, the CDR3 is TGCAGCGTTGATATTGGACTAGCGGGGTACAATGAGCAGTTCTTC.

The V gene is TRBV5-1, the J gene TRBJ1-1; a possible D gene is TRBD1 (5 bases). The CDR3 is made up of 15 amino acids. Germline V gene data show CDR1 as SGHRS and CDR2 as YFSETQ. Trimming took off 0 bases at V and 1 base at J, with 10 bases between the two ends. The CDR3 region has the DNA TGCGCCAGCAGCTTGGCTGGGGGGGGGAACACTGAAGCTTTCTTT. This encodes CASSLAGGGNTEAFF.

This clone occurred once. V usage is TRBV19 and J usage is TRBJ2-7; a weak D match, TRBD1 (6 bases). V lost 4 bases to trimming and J lost 3 bases, with 10 bases between them. Germline assignment: CDR1 LNHDA and CDR2 SQIVND (reference sequence). CDR3 length equals 13 residues. The CDR3 reads CASSRGRGYEQYF. In DNA form, the CDR3 reads TGTGCCAGTAGTAGGGGCAGGGGCTACGAGCAGTACTTC.

This clone has a handful of counts. This rearrangement joins TRBV7-2 to TRBJ1-2, with TRBD1 as a possible D gene (6 bases). Germline CDR1 and CDR2: SGHTA and FQGNSA. The CDR3 runs 13 residues. Trimming removed 3 bases at V and 8 bases at J, with 13 bases between. CDR3 protein: CASSLGAWEGYTF. Here the CDR3 DNA reads TGTGCCAGCAGCTTGGGGGCTTGGGAGGGCTACACCTTC.

This clone was found once. The chain employs TRBV7-9 and TRBJ1-1, with D perhaps matching TRBD1 (5 bases). Deletions cut 6 bases from V and 3 bases from J, with 14 bases between. This CDR3 is built from 14 residues. CDR1 and CDR2 from the germline V gene are SEHNR and FQNEAQ (reference sequence). The CDR3 coding sequence is TGTGCCAGCAGTAAGGGGCAAGGTTACACTGAAGCTTTCTTT. Translated, it gives CASSKGQGYTEAFF.

This clone was observed a single time. The chain is built from TRBV6-5 and TRBJ2-5; unclear D gene. The CDR3 has 15 residues. Germline V gives CDR1 MNHEY, CDR2 SVGAGI. V was clipped by 7 bases and J by 7 bases, with 22 bases between them. CDR3 coding DNA: TGTGCCAGCACCGAAGGTTTTCGGCCTGAGCGGACCCAGTACTTC. Amino acids: CASTEGFRPERTQYF.

The rearrangement joins TRBV28 to TRBJ1-6; 10 nucleotides agree with TRBD1. The germline V gene has CDR1 MDHEN and CDR2 SYDVKM. The V segment lost 5 bases and the J segment 9 bases; nucleotides outside the gene matches: 7. CDR3 length equals 15 residues. Here the CDR3 DNA reads TGTGCCAGCAGTACACCGGGACAGGGGTCTTCACCCCTCCACTTT. It encodes CASSTPGQGSSPLHF.

The CDR3 sequence: CASGLIRRELAGLGETQYF. The CDR3 coding sequence is TGTGCTAGTGGTTTGATAAGAAGGGAACTAGCGGGGTTAGGAGAGACCCAGTACTTC. The chain recombines TRBV12-5 with TRBJ2-5, with TRBD2 identical over 10 bases. Trimming removed 2 bases from V and 4 bases from J; junction bases left unmatched: 16. Germline-derived CDR1 and CDR2 are LGHNT and FRNRAP. The CDR3 loop spans 19 amino acids.

The chain recombines TRBV30 with TRBJ1-2, with a possible D match to TRBD1 (5 bases). Looked up from germline, CDR1 is GTSNPN and CDR2 is SVGIG (reference sequence). The germline V and J ends were trimmed by 3 bases and 5 bases, with 10 bases remaining between them. CDR3 length: 12 amino acids. CDR3 amino acids: CAWRTDTYGYTF. CDR3 sequence (DNA): TGTGCCTGGAGGACAGACACTTATGGCTACACCTTC.

A few counts support this clone. The chain recombines TRBV27 with TRBJ2-5, with 9 bases fitting TRBD2. Germline CDR1 reads MNHEY; CDR2 reads SMNVEV (reference sequence). There are 14 residues in the CDR3. Trimming removed 6 bases from V and 3 bases from J; junction bases left unmatched: 5. CDR3 nucleotides: TGTGCCAGCAGCCGGACTAGCGCTAAAGAGACCCAGTACTTC. Translating it yields CASSRTSAKETQYF.

This clone showed up just a few times. This chain uses TRBV3-1 (or the pseudogene TRBV3-2) with TRBJ1-4, with 9 bases fitting TRBD1. Germline V gene lookup returns CDR1 LGHDT and CDR2 YNNKEL (reference sequence). This CDR3 has 18 residues. J was trimmed by 3 bases and V by 4 bases; bases with no gene match: 12. The chain's CDR3 is CASSPQGQGRFPNEKLFF. CDR3 coding DNA: TGTGCCAGCAGCCCCCAGGGACAGGGAAGGTTCCCTAATGAAAAACTGTTTTTT.

The chain has TRBV28 and TRBJ1-2, with D tentatively TRBD1 (6 bases). V was cut by 5 bases and J by 5 bases, with 15 bases left in between. The CDR3 has 14 residues. Germline-derived CDR1 and CDR2 are MDHEN and SYDVKM. The CDR3 DNA reads TGTGCCAGCAGTCTATCGGGACAACCGTATGGCTACACCTTC. Protein: CASSLSGQPYGYTF.

V is TRBV25-1 and J is TRBJ2-3; TRBD2 aligns across 12 bases. V shed 5 bases and J 9 bases; nucleotides not matched to a gene: 9. Per the germline V gene, CDR1 is MGHDK and CDR2 is SYGVNS. This CDR3 is built from 15 residues. CDR3 sequence: CASSSLAGGAGTQYF. CDR3 DNA: TGTGCCAGCAGTTCCCTAGCGGGAGGGGCGGGGACGCAGTATTTT.

The rearrangement uses TRBV27 and TRBJ1-5; D gene unclear. V was trimmed by 6 bases and J by 4 bases, leaving 7 bases between them. Germline values: CDR1 MNHEY, CDR2 SMNVEV (reference sequence). The CDR3 contains 12 residues. The CDR3 protein is CASRRLNQPQHF. CDR3 coding DNA: TGTGCCAGCAGAAGACTAAATCAGCCCCAGCATTTT.

The J gene is TRBJ1-4, the V gene TRBV19; no clear D. V was shortened by 3 bases and J by 0 bases, with 5 bases between the two germline ends. Germline V gene data show CDR1 as LNHDA and CDR2 as SQIVND (reference sequence). The CDR3 contains 14 residues. The CDR3 here is CASSMRATNEKLFF. The CDR3 DNA follows: TGTGCCAGTAGTATGCGTGCAACTAATGAAAAACTGTTTTTT.

This sequence joins TRBV10-2 and TRBJ1-3; tentatively, D is TRBD1 (5 bases). This CDR3 has 13 residues. Germline CDR1 is WSHSY and CDR2 is SAAADI. V was trimmed by 7 bases and J by 1 base, leaving 8 bases between them. CDR3 in DNA: TGCGCCAGCACAGGGTCGTCTGGAAACACCATATATTTT. This sequence encodes CASTGSSGNTIYF.

The J gene is TRBJ1-3, the V gene TRBV14, with TRBD1 as a possible D gene (5 bases). Trimming pared 3 bases from V and 0 bases from J, leaving 21 bases between. The CDR3 length is 19 residues. From germline, CDR1 is SGHDN and CDR2 FVKESK. CDR3 amino acids: CASSHRRGRGEGSGNTIYF. The DNA of the CDR3 is TGTGCCAGCAGCCACCGGCGGGGTCGGGGCGAAGGCTCTGGAAACACCATATATTTT.